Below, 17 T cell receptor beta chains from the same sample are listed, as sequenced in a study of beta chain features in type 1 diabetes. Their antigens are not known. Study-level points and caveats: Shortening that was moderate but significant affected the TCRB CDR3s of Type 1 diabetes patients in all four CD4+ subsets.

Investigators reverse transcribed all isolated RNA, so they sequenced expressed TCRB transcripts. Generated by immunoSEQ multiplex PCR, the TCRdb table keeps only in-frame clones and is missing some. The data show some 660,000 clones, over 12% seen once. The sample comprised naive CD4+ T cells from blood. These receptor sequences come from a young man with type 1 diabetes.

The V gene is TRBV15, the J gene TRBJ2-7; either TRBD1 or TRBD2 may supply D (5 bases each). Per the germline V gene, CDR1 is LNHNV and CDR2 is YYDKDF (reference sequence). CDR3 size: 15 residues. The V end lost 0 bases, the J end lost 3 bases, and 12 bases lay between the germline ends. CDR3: CATSREGGGYYEQYF. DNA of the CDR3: TGTGCCACCAGCAGAGAGGGTGGGGGTTACTACGAGCAGTACTTC.

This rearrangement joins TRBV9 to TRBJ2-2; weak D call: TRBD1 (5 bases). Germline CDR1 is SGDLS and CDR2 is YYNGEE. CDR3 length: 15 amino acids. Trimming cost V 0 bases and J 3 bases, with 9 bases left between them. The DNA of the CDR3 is TGTGCCAGCAGCGTAGCAGGGCTGGACACCGGGGAGCTGTTTTTT. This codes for CASSVAGLDTGELFF.

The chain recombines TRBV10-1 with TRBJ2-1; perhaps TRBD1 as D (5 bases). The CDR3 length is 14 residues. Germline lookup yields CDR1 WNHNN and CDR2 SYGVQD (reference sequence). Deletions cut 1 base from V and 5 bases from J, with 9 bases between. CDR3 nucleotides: TGCGCCAGCAGTGAGTGGGGCAGGGACAATGAGCAGTTCTTC. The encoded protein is CASSEWGRDNEQFF.

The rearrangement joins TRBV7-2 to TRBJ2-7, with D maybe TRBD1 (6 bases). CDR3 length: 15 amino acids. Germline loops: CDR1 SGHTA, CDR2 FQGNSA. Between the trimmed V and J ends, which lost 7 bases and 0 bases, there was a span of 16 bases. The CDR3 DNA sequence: TGTGCCAGCACCCAAGGGGGTGGGAGCTCCTACGAGCAGTACTTC. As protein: CASTQGGGSSYEQYF.

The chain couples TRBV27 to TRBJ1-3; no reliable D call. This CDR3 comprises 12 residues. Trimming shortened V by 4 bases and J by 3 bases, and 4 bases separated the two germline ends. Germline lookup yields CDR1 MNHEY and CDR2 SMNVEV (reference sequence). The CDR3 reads CASSSGGNTIYF. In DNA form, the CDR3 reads TGTGCCAGCAGTTCGGGTGGAAACACCATATATTTT.

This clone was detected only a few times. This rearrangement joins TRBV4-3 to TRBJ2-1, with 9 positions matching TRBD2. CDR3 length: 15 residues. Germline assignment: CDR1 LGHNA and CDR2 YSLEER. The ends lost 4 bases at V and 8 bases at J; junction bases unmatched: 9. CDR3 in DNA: TGCGCCAGCAGCCTGGCGGGGGGGGTTTGGGATGAGCAGTTCTTC. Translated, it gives CASSLAGGVWDEQFF.

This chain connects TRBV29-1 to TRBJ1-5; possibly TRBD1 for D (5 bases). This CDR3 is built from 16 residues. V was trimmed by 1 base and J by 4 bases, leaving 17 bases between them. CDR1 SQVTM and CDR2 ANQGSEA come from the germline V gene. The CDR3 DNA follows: TGCAGCGTTGAAGTAAGAGAGGAGGACATAAATCAGCCCCAGCATTTT. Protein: CSVEVREEDINQPQHF.

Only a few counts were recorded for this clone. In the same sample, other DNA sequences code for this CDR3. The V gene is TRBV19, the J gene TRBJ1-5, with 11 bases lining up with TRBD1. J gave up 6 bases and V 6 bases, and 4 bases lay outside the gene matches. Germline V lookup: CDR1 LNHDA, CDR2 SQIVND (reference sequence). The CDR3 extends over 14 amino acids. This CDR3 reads CASSGTGGGQPQHF. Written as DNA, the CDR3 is TGTGCCAGTAGCGGGACAGGGGGGGGTCAGCCCCAGCATTTT. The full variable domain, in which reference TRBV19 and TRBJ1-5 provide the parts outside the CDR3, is DGGITQSPKYLFRKEGQNVTLSCEQNLNHDAMYWYRQDPGQGLRLIYYSQIVNDFQKGDIAEGYSVSREKKESFPLTVTSAQKNPTAFYLCASSGTGGGQPQHFGDGTRLSIL.

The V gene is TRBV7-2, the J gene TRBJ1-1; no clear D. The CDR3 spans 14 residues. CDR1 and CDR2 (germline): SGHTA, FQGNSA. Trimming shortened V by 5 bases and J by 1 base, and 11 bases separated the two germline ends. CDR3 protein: CASSLGMANTEAFF. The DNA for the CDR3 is TGTGCCAGCAGCCTTGGGATGGCGAACACTGAAGCTTTCTTT.

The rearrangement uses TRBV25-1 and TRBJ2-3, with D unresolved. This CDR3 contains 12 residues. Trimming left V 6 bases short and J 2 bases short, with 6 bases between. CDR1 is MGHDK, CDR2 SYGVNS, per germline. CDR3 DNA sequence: TGTGCCAGCAGGGAGTACACAGATACGCAGTATTTT. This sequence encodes CASREYTDTQYF.

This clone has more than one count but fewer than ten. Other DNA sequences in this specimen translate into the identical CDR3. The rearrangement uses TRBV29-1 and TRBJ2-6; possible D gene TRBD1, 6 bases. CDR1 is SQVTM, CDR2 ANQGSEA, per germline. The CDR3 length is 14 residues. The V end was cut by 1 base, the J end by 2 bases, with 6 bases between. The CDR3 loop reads CSVEGTAGANVLTF. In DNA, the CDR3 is TGCAGCGTTGAAGGGACAGCTGGGGCCAACGTCCTGACTTTC.

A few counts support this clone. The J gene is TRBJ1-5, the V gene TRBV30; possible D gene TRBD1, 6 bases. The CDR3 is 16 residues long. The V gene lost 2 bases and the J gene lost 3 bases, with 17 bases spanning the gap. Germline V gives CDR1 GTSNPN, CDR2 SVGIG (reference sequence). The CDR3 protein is CAWSKPTGTPNQPQHF. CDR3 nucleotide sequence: TGTGCCTGGAGTAAACCCACCGGGACACCCAATCAGCCCCAGCATTTT.

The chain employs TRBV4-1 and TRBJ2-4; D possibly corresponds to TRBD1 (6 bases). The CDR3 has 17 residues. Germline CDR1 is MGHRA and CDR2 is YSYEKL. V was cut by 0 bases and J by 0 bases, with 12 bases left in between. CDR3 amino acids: CASSQEGGGLAKNIQYF. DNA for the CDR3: TGCGCCAGCAGCCAAGAAGGTGGGGGCTTAGCCAAAAACATTCAGTACTTC.

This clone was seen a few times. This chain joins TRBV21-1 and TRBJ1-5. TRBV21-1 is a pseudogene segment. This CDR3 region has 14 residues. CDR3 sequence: CASSPEGSNQPQHF. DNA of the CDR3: TGTGCCAGCAGCCCTGAGGGCAGTAATCAGCCCCAGCATTTT.

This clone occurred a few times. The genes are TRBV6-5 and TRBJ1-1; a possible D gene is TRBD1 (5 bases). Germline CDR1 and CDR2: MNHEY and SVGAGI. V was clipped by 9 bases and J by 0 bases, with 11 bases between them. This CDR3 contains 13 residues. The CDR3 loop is CASRDSLNTEAFF. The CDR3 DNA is TGTGCCAGTCGGGACTCCTTGAACACTGAAGCTTTCTTT.

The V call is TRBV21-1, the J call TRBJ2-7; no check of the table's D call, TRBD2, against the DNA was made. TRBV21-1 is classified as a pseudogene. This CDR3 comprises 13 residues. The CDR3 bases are TGTGCCAGCAGCAAAGCGCGGATCTACGAGCAGTACTTC. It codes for CASSKARIYEQYF.

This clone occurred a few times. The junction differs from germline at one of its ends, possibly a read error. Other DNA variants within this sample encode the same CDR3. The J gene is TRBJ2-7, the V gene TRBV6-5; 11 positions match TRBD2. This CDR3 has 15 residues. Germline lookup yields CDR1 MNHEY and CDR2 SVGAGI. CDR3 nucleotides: TGTGCCAGCAGCTACTCCGGGACTAGCGGATACGAGCAGTACTTC. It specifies CASSYSGTSGYEQYF.